Following are 26 T cell receptor beta chains from one sample sequenced in a study of blood T cell repertoires in COVID-19. Profiling relied on immunoSEQ multiplex PCR, and the TCRdb table lists in-frame clones only, not all of them. The table shows around 200,000 clones, with approximately 90% occurring only once. The material sequenced was peripheral blood. The receptors shown here come from a woman between 18 and 29 years old who had recovered from COVID-19.

The CDR3 here is CASSVVAGGLTDTQYF. CDR3 DNA: TGTGCCAGCAGCGTAGTAGCGGGGGGGCTAACAGATACGCAGTATTTT. The chain is built from TRBV9 and TRBJ2-3; 11 nucleotides line up with TRBD2. Trimming cost V 0 bases and J 3 bases; bases outside gene matches: 3. Germline V lookup: CDR1 SGDLS, CDR2 YYNGEE. The CDR3 sequence is 16 residues long. Full variable domain (rest looked up from reference TRBV9 and TRBJ2-3): DSGVTQTPKHLITATGQRVTLRCSPRSGDLSVYWYQQSLDQGLQFLIQYYNGEERAKGNILERFSAQQFPDLHSELNLSSLELGDSALYFCASSVVAGGLTDTQYFGPGTRLTVL.

The gene calls are TRBV2 and TRBJ1-1, with D maybe TRBD1 (6 bases). V was pared by 4 bases and J by 5 bases, with 17 bases between. Germline CDR1 reads SNHLY; CDR2 reads FYNNEI. This CDR3 is built from 15 residues. The CDR3: CASSGTVTLGTEAFF. CDR3 DNA sequence: TGTGCCAGCAGTGGGACAGTAACTTTGGGTACTGAAGCTTTCTTT.

The chain couples TRBV2 to TRBJ1-2, with a weak D call TRBD1 (6 bases). The CDR3 is 12 amino acids. The V and J ends lost 7 bases and 8 bases respectively, with 14 bases between them. CDR1 and CDR2 (germline): SNHLY, FYNNEI. The CDR3 loop reads CASNQGLGGYTF. As DNA, the CDR3 is TGTGCCAGCAATCAGGGGTTGGGCGGCTACACCTTC. Drawing the rest from reference TRBV2 and TRBJ1-2, the complete variable domain is EPEVTQTPSHQVTQMGQEVILRCVPISNHLYFYWYRQILGQKVEFLVSFYNNEISEKSEIFDDQFSVERPDGSNFTLKIRSTKLEDSAMYFCASNQGLGGYTFGSGTRLTVV.

This chain links TRBV4-2 with TRBJ1-2; a possible D gene is TRBD1 (5 bases). Germline V gene lookup returns CDR1 LGHNA and CDR2 YNFKEQ. Trimming took 0 bases from V and 5 from J, leaving 13 bases between them. CDR3 length: 15 residues. The CDR3 sequence: CASSQDLEGIYGYTF. CDR3 DNA sequence: TGTGCCAGCAGCCAAGACTTGGAGGGGATATATGGCTACACCTTC.

V gene TRBV18 combines with J gene TRBJ1-2, with D possibly matching TRBD1 (5 bases). CDR3 length: 15 amino acids. Germline lookup yields CDR1 KGHSH and CDR2 LQKENI. Trimming cost V 3 bases and J 5 bases, with 16 bases left between them. CDR3 in amino acids: CASSPKINPGYGYTF. CDR3 sequence (DNA): TGTGCCAGCTCACCTAAAATCAACCCAGGGTATGGCTACACCTTC.

This chain links TRBV6-1 with TRBJ1-2; D uncertain. Per germline, CDR1 MNHNS and CDR2 SASEGT. The V end was cut by 4 bases, the J end by 3 bases, with 18 bases between. This CDR3 comprises 16 residues. CDR3 sequence reads: CASSGYRPEGDYGYTF. CDR3 bases: TGTGCCAGCAGTGGTTATAGACCGGAGGGAGACTATGGCTACACCTTC.

This CDR3 is CASSLPFSGSEDQETQYF. The CDR3 DNA reads TGTGCCAGCAGCTTACCGTTTAGCGGGAGTGAGGACCAAGAGACCCAGTACTTC. The chain is built from TRBV7-2 and TRBJ2-5, with 9 bases aligning to TRBD2. Germline loops: CDR1 SGHTA, CDR2 FQGNSA. The CDR3 is 18 residues long. The junction had 10 bases not matched to a gene; V was cut back by 2 bases and J by 0 bases.

The sample holds a few counts of this clone. The rearrangement links TRBV5-6 to TRBJ2-4, with 10 bases fitting TRBD2. This CDR3 is 18 amino acids long. Germline lookup yields CDR1 SGHDT and CDR2 YYEEEE. Trimming at V came to 1 base and at J to 1 base, leaving 8 bases not matched to a gene. CDR3 DNA sequence: TGTGCCAGCAGCTTGTTTACTAGCGGGATATCTGCCAAAAACATTCAGTACTTC. Amino acids: CASSLFTSGISAKNIQYF.

Here the CDR3 DNA reads TGTGCCAGCTCACCTCGGACTAGCGGGGCAGCCGAGACCCAGTACTTC. Translating it yields CASSPRTSGAAETQYF. This rearrangement joins TRBV18 to TRBJ2-5; 12 bases agree with TRBD2. Germline values: CDR1 KGHSH, CDR2 LQKENI. This CDR3 comprises 16 residues. Trimming at V came to 3 bases and at J to 5 bases, leaving 7 bases not matched to a gene.

V and J are TRBV2 and TRBJ2-1; 11 bases line up with TRBD2. CDR3 length: 15 residues. Germline CDR1 SNHLY, CDR2 FYNNEI. V gave up 5 bases and J gave up 7 bases; unmatched junction bases: 7. The DNA for the CDR3 is TGTGCCAGCAGTTTACTAGCGGGGGTCCCTAATGAGCAGTTCTTC. Translation gives CASSLLAGVPNEQFF.

The chain carries TRBV10-3 and TRBJ1-1; TRBD1 might be the D (6 bases). Germline V gives CDR1 ENHRY, CDR2 SYGVKD. Trimming removed 6 bases from V and 1 base from J, with 12 bases in between. The CDR3 has 14 residues. CDR3 protein: CAISRNRENTEAFF. CDR3 DNA: TGTGCCATCAGCAGAAACAGGGAGAACACTGAAGCTTTCTTT.

This chain uses TRBV9 with TRBJ1-1; D gene unclear. Germline V gene lookup returns CDR1 SGDLS and CDR2 YYNGEE. V shed 4 bases and J shed 0 bases, with 13 bases lying between them. This CDR3 contains 15 residues. The CDR3 DNA sequence: TGTGCCAGCAGCTCCAAGACGGGGATGAACACTGAAGCTTTCTTT. Translating gives CASSSKTGMNTEAFF.

This clone was seen more than once but under ten times. The chain has TRBV11-2 and TRBJ2-1; 9 bases are a match to TRBD1. Per the germline V gene, CDR1 is SGHAT and CDR2 is FQNNGV. The CDR3 extends over 16 amino acids. V lost 3 bases, J lost 6 bases, and 9 bases stayed unmatched. In DNA, the CDR3 is TGTGCCAGCAGCTTGGGCTCCGGGACAGGGATCAATGAGCAGTTCTTC. Its protein is CASSLGSGTGINEQFF.

The rearrangement links TRBV18 to TRBJ1-3, with a tentative D call TRBD1 (6 bases). There are 17 residues in the CDR3. CDR1 and CDR2 (germline): KGHSH, LQKENI. Trimming took off 5 bases at V and 1 base at J, with 18 bases between the two ends. DNA for the CDR3: TGTGCCAGCTCAGTCGGACAGAGACCCCAATCTGGAAACACCATATATTTT. Amino acids: CASSVGQRPQSGNTIYF.

The J gene is TRBJ2-7, the V gene TRBV11-2; a possible D gene is TRBD2 (7 bases). Deletions cut 5 bases from V and 1 base from J, with 18 bases between. The CDR3 runs 16 residues. Germline CDR1 SGHAT, CDR2 FQNNGV. The CDR3 protein is CASSPLTGRGSYEQYF. DNA of the CDR3: TGTGCCAGCAGCCCTCTAACAGGGAGGGGGTCCTACGAGCAGTACTTC.

CDR3 residues: CASSLSPGGGNTIYF. The DNA of the CDR3 is TGTGCCAGCAGTTTATCGCCAGGGGGCGGAAACACCATATATTTT. The chain has TRBV27 and TRBJ1-3; 8 nucleotides align to TRBD1. CDR3 length equals 15 residues. The trim removed 0 bases at V and 4 bases at J, leaving 2 bases unmatched. Germline V gene data show CDR1 as MNHEY and CDR2 as SMNVEV (reference sequence).

V gene TRBV3-1 (or the pseudogene TRBV3-2) combines with J gene TRBJ1-1; D is uncertain. This CDR3 spans 14 amino acids. From germline, CDR1 is LGHDT and CDR2 YNNKEL (reference sequence). Trimming cost V 0 bases and J 4 bases, with 9 bases left between them. The CDR3 region is CASSQDSSGTEAFF. The CDR3 DNA reads TGTGCCAGCAGCCAAGACTCCAGTGGCACTGAAGCTTTCTTT.

This chain joins TRBV4-1 and TRBJ2-4; the D is unclear. The V end lost 1 base, the J end lost 2 bases, and 9 bases lay between the germline ends. The CDR3 is made up of 15 amino acids. Germline CDR1 is MGHRA and CDR2 is YSYEKL. CDR3 nucleotides: TGCGCCAGCAGCCAAGGTATGGCAACCAAAAACATTCAGTACTTC. Its translation is CASSQGMATKNIQYF.

V is TRBV12-5 and J is TRBJ2-2, with D unclear. The germline V and J ends were trimmed by 7 bases and 8 bases, with 11 bases remaining between them. The CDR3 is 12 amino acids. CDR1 and CDR2 (germline): LGHNT, FRNRAP. The CDR3 spells CASAPRLGELFF. In DNA, the CDR3 is TGTGCTAGTGCCCCTAGGCTAGGGGAGCTGTTTTTT.

This clone occurred once. The gene calls are TRBV7-9 and TRBJ1-1, with D uncertain. V dropped 2 bases and J dropped 0 bases, with 10 bases sitting between them. The CDR3 consists of 15 residues. Germline CDR1 is SEHNR and CDR2 is FQNEAQ (reference sequence). The CDR3 sequence: CASSLSPGMNTEAFF. In DNA, the CDR3 is TGTGCCAGCAGCTTATCCCCAGGCATGAACACTGAAGCTTTCTTT.

This clone was seen a handful of times. The genes are TRBV6-2 or TRBV6-3 and TRBJ1-5; D unresolved. There are 14 residues in the CDR3. The germline gives CDR1 MNHEY, CDR2 SVGEGT. Trimming removed 4 bases from V and 6 bases from J, with 13 bases in between. The CDR3 DNA is TGTGCCAGCAGTTTGTCCGGGGTGGGTCAGCCCCAGCATTTT. It codes for CASSLSGVGQPQHF.

This rearrangement joins TRBV5-5 to TRBJ1-2; D is unresolved. The V and J ends lost 0 bases and 4 bases respectively, with 16 bases between them. Germline values: CDR1 SGHKS, CDR2 YYEKEE (reference sequence). The CDR3 totals 16 residues. Here the CDR3 reads CASSLVSGTLAYGYTF. The CDR3 bases are TGTGCCAGCAGCTTGGTATCAGGCACTCTCGCCTATGGCTACACCTTC.

This clone was recorded once. The chain carries TRBV6-1 and TRBJ2-4; D possibly corresponds to TRBD1 (6 bases). The V and J ends lost 3 bases and 10 bases respectively, with 13 bases between them. Germline-derived CDR1 and CDR2 are MNHNS and SASEGT. This CDR3 has 13 amino acids. CDR3: CASSDWGQGIQYF. CDR3 nucleotide sequence: TGTGCCAGCAGTGATTGGGGGCAGGGTATTCAGTACTTC.

In regard to this clone: Other DNA sequences in the same sample also yield this CDR3. The J gene is TRBJ1-4, the V gene TRBV4-3; 8 bases map to TRBD1. The CDR3 spans 15 residues. Germline CDR1 is LGHNA and CDR2 is YSLEER. V was pared by 0 bases and J by 6 bases, with 3 bases of the junction left unmatched. CDR3 region: CASSQDGTGDEKLFF. The CDR3 bases are TGCGCCAGCAGCCAAGATGGGACAGGCGATGAAAAACTGTTTTTT.

This chain connects TRBV19 to TRBJ2-3, with a tentative D call TRBD1 (6 bases). The CDR3 loop spans 17 amino acids. V lost 3 bases, J lost 0 bases, and 16 bases lay in between. The germline V gene encodes CDR1 LNHDA and CDR2 SQIVND (reference sequence). The CDR3 here is CASSIRPGTTSTDTQYF. The CDR3 region has the DNA TGTGCCAGTAGTATCCGTCCCGGGACAACTAGCACAGATACGCAGTATTTT.

V and J are TRBV7-2 and TRBJ1-2, with a weak D call TRBD1 (6 bases). Germline V gives CDR1 SGHTA, CDR2 FQGNSA. V was pared by 3 bases and J by 7 bases, with 12 bases between. There are 13 residues in the CDR3. The CDR3 bases are TGTGCCAGCAGCTTCTCCCCACAGGGTGGCTACACCTTC. It translates to CASSFSPQGGYTF.